This TCR beta chain originates from a study of metastatic and nonmetastatic thyroid tumors. Looking at the study overall: Comparative analysis of repertoires was undertaken across blood and tumor or nodule tissue obtained from malignant and benign thyroid patients. General study results and limits: The study reportedly found significantly higher TCR beta diversity in malignant thyroid tumors than benign nodules, in blood and tumor.

No patient received treatment before thyroid surgery. This clone was observed many times. As yet, its antigen is unknown. In the study's own analysis: Across clinicopathological groups, CDR3 differences served as the basis for building a distant-metastasis classifier for papillary thyroid cancer. MiXCR reprocessed the PCR reads for TCRdb. None of the V and J calls come from the authors' own analysis; TCRdb made them. The sample gives some 38,000 clones, roughly 14% of which show up once; more than 8% is in the top ten. The CDR3 covers 14 residues. Trimming cost V 6 bases and J 3 bases, with 15 bases left between them. Germline V gives CDR1 SGHRS, CDR2 YFSETQ.

The rearrangement uses TRBV5-1 and TRBJ1-1; TRBD1 might be the D (6 bases). This receptor was taken from a female donor with papillary thyroid cancer or a benign thyroid nodule (not recorded which). Some clones in this sample may be carry-over from other donors' samples. The material sequenced was blood. CDR3 in amino acids: CASTLGGADTEAFF. CDR3 nucleotides: TGCGCCAGCACCCTGGGGGGGGCGGACACTGAAGCTTTCTTT.